This entry features one T cell receptor beta chain sequence. Patients from Seattle were sampled longitudinally, starting during active infection. The CDR3 extends over 14 amino acids. Trimming left V 3 bases short and J 2 bases short, with 12 bases between. Germline V gene data show CDR1 as SGHDT and CDR2 as YYEEEE. This entry comes from a study of blood T cell repertoires in COVID-19. For the study at large: Samples taken during acute and convalescent COVID-19 were collected in the United States, Italy and Spain. The analysed material was cDNA or gDNA that came from T cells, B-cell-depleted T cells, or PBMCs.

Authors' methods: Amplifying reference gene primers gave estimates of nucleated cell counts. Generated by immunoSEQ multiplex PCR, the TCRdb table keeps only in-frame clones and is missing some. That table supplies the V and J calls and clone size; D and trimming were determined from the DNA. The sample shows over 60,000 clones, approximately 80% of them seen only once. The chain couples TRBV5-6 to TRBJ2-7; D not resolved. Input material: peripheral blood. This clonotype was obtained from a man aged 60 to 69 with COVID-19, enrolled during active disease. CDR3 nucleotides: TGTGCCAGCAGCTGGCAATCGCCGCCCTACGAGCAGTACTTC. It codes for CASSWQSPPYEQYF. The full variable domain, with the rest looked up from reference TRBV5-6 and TRBJ2-7, is DAGVTQSPTHLIKTRGQQVTLRCSPKSGHDTVSWYQQALGQGPQFIFQYYEEEERQRGNFPDRFSGHQFPNYSSELNVNALLLGDSALYLCASSWQSPPYEQYFGPGTRLTVT.